Listed below are T cell receptor beta chains from one sample, sequenced in a study of PD-1 and CTLA-4 blockade in melanoma. Profiled with immunoSEQ multiplex PCR; TCRdb holds only in-frame clones, not every one. Of around 32,000 clones in the sample, 70% to 90% are singletons; the top ten hold approximately 8.5%. The material was CD8+ T cells from peripheral blood, obtained before anti-PD-1 treatment. These TCRs come from a human donor with melanoma. Both conserved end residues are trimmed from each CDR3. The D gene is left open where the match is weak.

d_call	v_call	j_call	cdr3_aa
.	TRBV30	TRBJ1-1	AWNPGNTEAF
TRBD2	TRBV3-1/TRBV3-2	TRBJ2-3	ASSQGRTSGVGDTQY
.	TRBV5-1	TRBJ2-3	ASSLERHERDTQY
.	TRBV7-9	TRBJ1-1	ASSLSEGPTEAF
TRBD1	TRBV2	TRBJ1-4	ASQGDHEKLF
.	TRBV11-2	TRBJ1-2	ASSSPRAGLYYGYT
.	TRBV19	TRBJ2-3	ATEGGETDTQY
TRBD1	TRBV4-2	TRBJ1-1	ASSQGGPGGMNTEAF
TRBD1	TRBV19	TRBJ2-3	ASSTPWGQHSTDTQY
.	TRBV6-5	TRBJ1-1	ASSYWGGEAF
TRBD2	TRBV7-9	TRBJ2-7	ASSFPRGGIDEQY
TRBD1	TRBV27	TRBJ2-2	ASSQRDRERGELF
TRBD2	TRBV24-1	TRBJ2-1	ATSGAAGGAVAYNEQF
TRBD2	TRBV6-5	TRBJ2-7	AHRREDSYEQY
.	TRBV5-5	TRBJ2-7	ASSSGQNPYEQY
.	TRBV27	TRBJ2-1	ASMSNVGEQF
TRBD2	TRBV30	TRBJ2-2	AWRGGSNTGELF
TRBD1	TRBV5-1	TRBJ2-3	ASSWGDRPTSTDTQY
TRBD2	TRBV6-2/TRBV6-3	TRBJ2-2	ASSSLAGDLTGELF
.	TRBV30	TRBJ2-1	AYRGTYYNEQF
.	TRBV27	TRBJ1-5	ASSLARDQPQH
.	TRBV5-5	TRBJ1-6	ASSNMTGDNSPLH